This TCR beta chain was identified in a study of cytomegalovirus exposure and HLA in healthy donors. Study-level results: The authors listed 150 or so TCR beta chains as cytomegalovirus-associated. In a later analysis, V- and J-gene trimming of beta chains associated with a DCLRE1C missense variant, replicated independently. An analysis that was carried out later associated 16,951 TCR beta sequences with HLA alleles at 0.05 false discovery rate.

CDR1 and CDR2 (germline): SNHLY, FYNNEI. The CDR3 length is 15 residues. Trimming stripped 7 bases from V and 0 bases from J, with 16 bases between. Worth noting for this clone: Its antigen is not identified.

Healthy bone marrow donors supplied every sample. Researchers ran the PCR with 60 Vbeta and 13 Jbeta primers. This table comes from immunoSEQ multiplex PCR, and its TCRdb copy is limited to in-frame clones, with some not included. The top ten hold roughly 14% of the sample, which has about 210,000 clones, approximately 80% seen once. The clonotype originates from a woman in her 30s in good health and CMV-seropositive. The V call is TRBV2, the J call TRBJ2-7, with D possibly matching TRBD1 (5 bases). Sequenced material: PBMCs. In nucleotides, the CDR3 is TGTGCCAGCACCCCAGTCCCTAGGGGCTCCTACGAGCAGTACTTC. This sequence encodes CASTPVPRGSYEQYF.